The source of this T cell receptor (beta chain) is a study of blood T cell repertoires in COVID-19. Under the authors' procedure: Nucleated cell number was recorded as an estimate derived from reference gene primer amplification. Here immunoSEQ multiplex PCR was the method, and the copy in TCRdb shows in-frame clones only, minus some. D and trimming come from the DNA, and the V and J calls and clone size come from that table. In the table there are 280,000 or so clones, 85% of which are singletons. The study recruited people aged 18 to 89 years across about two dozen US areas. Participants' reported clinical history set cohort assignment. Cohort 3 donors were reported recovered after two negative PCRs, clearance, or symptom resolution. The CDR3 runs 11 residues. V was trimmed by 5 bases and J by 7 bases, leaving 11 bases between them. CDR1 is GTSNPN, CDR2 SVGIG, per germline (reference sequence).

The chain employs TRBV30 and TRBJ1-2, with D perhaps matching TRBD1 (6 bases). The sequence came from a woman in her forties or fifties who had recovered from COVID-19. Sequencing was performed on PBMCs or T cells enriched from blood (not recorded which). CDR3 in amino acids: CAWLWTAGYTF. CDR3 DNA: TGTGCCTGGCTTTGGACAGCTGGCTACACCTTC. Supplemented by reference TRBV30 and TRBJ1-2, the full variable domain reads SQTIHQWPATLVQPVGSPLSLECTVEGTSNPNLYWYRQAAGRGLQLLFYSVGIGQISSEVPQNLSASRPQDRQFILSSKKLLLSDSGFYLCAWLWTAGYTFGSGTRLTVV.